This T cell receptor beta chain was identified during a study of blood T cells in healthy people across ages. Study-wide points: PBMCs went unsorted, and a conclusive naive versus antigen-experienced comparison was therefore prevented.

This CDR3 comprises 16 residues. CDR1 is MDHEN and CDR2 is SYDVKM in the germline V gene. V was shortened by 6 bases and J by 1 base, with 18 bases between the two germline ends. This clonotype was observed a few times. The antigen remains unidentified. Next came a second PCR, run for roughly 6 to 11 cycles, which used a sample-barcoded 5' primer along with a J-beta primer mix. TCRdb re-derived calls from the 5' RACE reads in MiXCR, one entry per CDR3 protein. Of around 1,800,000 distinct CDR3 sequences listed, approximately 40% are singletons. Each donor gave roughly 9.1 milliliters of peripheral blood.

Sequenced sample: blood. The rearrangement links TRBV28 to TRBJ2-5, with D perhaps TRBD2 (6 bases). The receptor comes from a human donor in good health. The CDR3 region has the DNA TGTGCCAGCAGCTACACTATGGCGGGGAGCCAAGAGACCCAGTACTTC. Translating it yields CASSYTMAGSQETQYF. Combining the CDR3 with reference TRBV28 and TRBJ2-5 gives the whole variable domain DVKVTQSSRYLVKRTGEKVFLECVQDMDHENMFWYRQDPGLGLRLIYFSYDVKMKEKGDIPEGYSVSREKKERFSLILESASTNQTSMYLCASSYTMAGSQETQYFGPGTRLLVL.